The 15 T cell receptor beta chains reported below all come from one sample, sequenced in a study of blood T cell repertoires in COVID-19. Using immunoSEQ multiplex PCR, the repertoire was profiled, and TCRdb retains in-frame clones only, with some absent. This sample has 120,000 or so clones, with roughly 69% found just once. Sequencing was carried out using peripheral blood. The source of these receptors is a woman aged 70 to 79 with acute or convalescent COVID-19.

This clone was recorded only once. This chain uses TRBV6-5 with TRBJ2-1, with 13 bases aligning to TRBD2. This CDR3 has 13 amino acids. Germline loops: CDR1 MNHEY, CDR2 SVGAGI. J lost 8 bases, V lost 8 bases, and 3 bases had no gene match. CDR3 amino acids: CASRTSGSYEQFF. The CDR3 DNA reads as TGTGCCAGCCGGACTAGCGGGAGCTATGAGCAGTTCTTC.

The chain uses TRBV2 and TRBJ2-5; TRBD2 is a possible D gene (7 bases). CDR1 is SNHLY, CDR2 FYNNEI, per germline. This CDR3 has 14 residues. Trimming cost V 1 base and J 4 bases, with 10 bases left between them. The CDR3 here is CASSEERGGETQYF. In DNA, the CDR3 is TGTGCCAGCAGTGAAGAGAGGGGGGGAGAGACCCAGTACTTC.

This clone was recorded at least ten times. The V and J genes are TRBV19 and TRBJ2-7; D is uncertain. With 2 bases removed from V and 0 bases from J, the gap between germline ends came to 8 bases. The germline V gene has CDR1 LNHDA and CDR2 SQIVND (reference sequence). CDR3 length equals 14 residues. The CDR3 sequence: CASSILGSSYEQYF. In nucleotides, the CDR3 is TGTGCCAGTAGTATATTGGGCAGCTCCTACGAGCAGTACTTC.

This CDR3 reads CASSSVEKLFF. The CDR3 DNA reads as TGTGCCAGCAGTTCAGTTGAAAAACTGTTTTTT. V usage is TRBV12-3 or TRBV12-4 and J usage is TRBJ1-4; D uncertain. This CDR3 has 11 residues. Trimming pared 4 bases from V and 7 bases from J, leaving 4 bases between.

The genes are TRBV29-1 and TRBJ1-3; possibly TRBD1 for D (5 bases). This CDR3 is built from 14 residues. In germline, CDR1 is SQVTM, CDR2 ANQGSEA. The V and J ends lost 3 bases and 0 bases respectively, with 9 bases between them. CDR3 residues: CSVDSRVSGNTIYF. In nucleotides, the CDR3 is TGCAGCGTTGATAGCAGGGTCTCTGGAAACACCATATATTTT.

CDR3 DNA sequence: TGTGCCAGCAGCTCGCCGGGGGTTTCCTACGAGCAGTACTTC. Amino acids: CASSSPGVSYEQYF. This chain joins TRBV13 and TRBJ2-7, with D possibly matching TRBD2 (6 bases). This CDR3 spans 14 amino acids. Germline V gives CDR1 PRHDT, CDR2 FYEKMQ (reference sequence). Trimming left V 4 bases short and J 1 base short, with 11 bases between.

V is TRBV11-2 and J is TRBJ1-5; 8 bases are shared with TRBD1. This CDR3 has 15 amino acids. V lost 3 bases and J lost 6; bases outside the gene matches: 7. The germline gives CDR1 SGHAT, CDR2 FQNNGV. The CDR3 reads CASSFDRGEGQPQHF. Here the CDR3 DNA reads TGTGCCAGCAGCTTTGACAGGGGCGAAGGTCAGCCCCAGCATTTT.

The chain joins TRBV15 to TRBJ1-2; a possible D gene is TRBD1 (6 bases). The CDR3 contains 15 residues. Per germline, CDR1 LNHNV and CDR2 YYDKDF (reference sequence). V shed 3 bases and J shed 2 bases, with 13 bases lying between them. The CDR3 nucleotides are TGTGCCACCAGCAGTGTTATACAGGGCAACTATGGCTACACCTTC. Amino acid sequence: CATSSVIQGNYGYTF.

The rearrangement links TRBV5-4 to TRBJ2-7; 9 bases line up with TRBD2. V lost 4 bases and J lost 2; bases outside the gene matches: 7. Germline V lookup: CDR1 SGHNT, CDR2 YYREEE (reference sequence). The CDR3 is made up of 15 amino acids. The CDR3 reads CASSHTASGTYEQYF. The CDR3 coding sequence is TGTGCCAGCAGCCACACGGCTAGCGGGACCTACGAGCAGTACTTC.

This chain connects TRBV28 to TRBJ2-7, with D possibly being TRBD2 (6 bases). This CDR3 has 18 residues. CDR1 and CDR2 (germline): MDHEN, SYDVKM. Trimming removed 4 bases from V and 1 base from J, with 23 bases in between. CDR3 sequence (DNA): TGTGCCAGCAGTTCCCCGGCAAGAAAGGTCGGGGGTTCCTACGAGCAGTACTTC. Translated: CASSSPARKVGGSYEQYF.

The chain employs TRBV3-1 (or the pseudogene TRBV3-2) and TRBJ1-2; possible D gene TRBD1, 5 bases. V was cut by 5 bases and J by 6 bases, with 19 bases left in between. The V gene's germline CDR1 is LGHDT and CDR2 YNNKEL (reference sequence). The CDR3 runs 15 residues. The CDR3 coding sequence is TGTGCCAGCAGCAACCAACAGACGGGGGTTAATGGCTACACCTTC. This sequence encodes CASSNQQTGVNGYTF.

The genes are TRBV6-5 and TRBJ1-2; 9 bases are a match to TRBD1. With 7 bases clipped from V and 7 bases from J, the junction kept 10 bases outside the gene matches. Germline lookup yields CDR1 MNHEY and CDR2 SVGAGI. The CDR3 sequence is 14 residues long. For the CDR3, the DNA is TGTGCCAGCACCTCCGGGACAGGGTGGGGTGGCTACACCTTC. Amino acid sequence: CASTSGTGWGGYTF.

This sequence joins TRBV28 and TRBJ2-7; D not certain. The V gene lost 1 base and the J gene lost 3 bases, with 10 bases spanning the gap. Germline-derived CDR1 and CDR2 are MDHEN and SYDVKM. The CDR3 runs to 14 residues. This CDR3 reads CASSLLSRFYEQYF. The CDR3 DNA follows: TGTGCCAGCAGTTTATTGTCCAGATTCTACGAGCAGTACTTC.

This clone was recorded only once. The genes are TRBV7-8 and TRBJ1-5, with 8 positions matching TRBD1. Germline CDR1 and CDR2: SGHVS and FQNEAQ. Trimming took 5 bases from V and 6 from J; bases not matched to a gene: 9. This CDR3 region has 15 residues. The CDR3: CASSPDRGRGQPQHF. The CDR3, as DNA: TGTGCCAGCAGCCCAGACAGGGGCCGGGGTCAGCCCCAGCATTTT.

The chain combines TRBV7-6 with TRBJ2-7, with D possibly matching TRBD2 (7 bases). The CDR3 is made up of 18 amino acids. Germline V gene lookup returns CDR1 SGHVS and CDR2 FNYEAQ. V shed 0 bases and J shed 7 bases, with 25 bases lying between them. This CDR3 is CASSLAASSGGYFFEQYF. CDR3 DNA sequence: TGTGCCAGCAGCTTAGCGGCCTCATCGGGGGGCTACTTTTTTGAGCAGTACTTC.